Listed here are 9 T cell receptor beta chains from one sample, sequenced in a study of cytomegalovirus exposure and HLA in healthy donors. Both 60 Vbeta primers and 13 Jbeta primers went into the PCR. This table comes from immunoSEQ multiplex PCR, and its TCRdb copy is limited to in-frame clones, with some not included. The table lists about 200,000 clones, about 85% of them singletons. Source material: PBMCs. The receptors were sampled from a woman aged 50 to 60 in good health and CMV-seronegative.

The chain combines TRBV9 with TRBJ2-1; 9 bases line up with TRBD2. The CDR3 contains 15 residues. Germline lookup yields CDR1 SGDLS and CDR2 YYNGEE. Trimming cost V 0 bases and J 4 bases; bases outside gene matches: 2. CDR3 sequence: CASSVGRGGYNEQFF. As DNA, the CDR3 is TGTGCCAGCAGCGTAGGGCGGGGGGGTTACAATGAGCAGTTCTTC.

The rearrangement links TRBV28 to TRBJ1-4; D perhaps matches TRBD1 (6 bases). CDR1 MDHEN and CDR2 SYDVKM come from the germline V gene. The CDR3 is 13 amino acids. The V and J ends lost 5 bases and 7 bases respectively, with 11 bases between them. CDR3 coding DNA: TGTGCCAGCAGTCTACAGGGTCCTGAAAAACTGTTTTTT. This sequence encodes CASSLQGPEKLFF.

The rearrangement links TRBV27 to TRBJ2-1, with D possibly matching TRBD1 (7 bases). The CDR3 is 14 amino acids. V was clipped by 7 bases and J by 6 bases, with 16 bases between them. Germline-derived CDR1 and CDR2 are MNHEY and SMNVEV (reference sequence). The DNA for the CDR3 is TGTGCCAGCACCAAGCCAGGGGGGAGCAATGAGCAGTTCTTC. It yields the protein CASTKPGGSNEQFF.

CDR3 residues: CASTPLVGGAGELFF. For the CDR3, the DNA is TGTGCCAGCACCCCCCTAGTCGGGGGGGCCGGGGAGCTGTTTTTT. This sequence joins TRBV28 and TRBJ2-2; 8 bases line up with TRBD2. The trim removed 7 bases at V and 6 bases at J, leaving 10 bases unmatched. Germline V gene data show CDR1 as MDHEN and CDR2 as SYDVKM. The CDR3 runs to 15 residues.

This chain uses TRBV27 with TRBJ2-5, with 7 bases lining up with TRBD1. Per the germline V gene, CDR1 is MNHEY and CDR2 is SMNVEV (reference sequence). J gave up 11 bases and V 2 bases, and 14 bases lay outside the gene matches. This CDR3 comprises 15 residues. The DNA of the CDR3 is TGTGCCAGCAGTTTAGCGGACAGGCCGAGGAAGGAGCAGTACTTC. Amino acid sequence: CASSLADRPRKEQYF.

The chain couples TRBV20-1 to TRBJ2-7, with D unresolved. V was pared by 3 bases and J by 7 bases, with 7 bases between. This CDR3 is 10 amino acids long. Germline values: CDR1 DFQATT, CDR2 SNEGSKA (reference sequence). The CDR3 reads CSASGLEQYF. DNA of the CDR3: TGCAGTGCTAGTGGGCTAGAGCAGTACTTC.

This clone has just a few counts. The chain employs TRBV4-3 and TRBJ1-2; TRBD1 agrees at 7 bases. CDR3 length: 15 amino acids. Germline-derived CDR1 and CDR2 are LGHNA and YSLEER. The J segment lost 2 bases and the V segment lost 4 bases, leaving 7 bases of the junction unmatched. CDR3 nucleotides: TGCGCCAGCAGCCGATCACAGGGGCCAAACTATGGCTACACCTTC. It yields the protein CASSRSQGPNYGYTF.

The genes are TRBV4-2 and TRBJ2-4, with a possible D match to TRBD1 (6 bases). CDR1 and CDR2 from the germline V gene are LGHNA and YNFKEQ. V lost 0 bases and J lost 9, with 21 bases in between. The CDR3 sequence is 17 residues long. The CDR3 here is CASSQDLSGQRGSIQYF. The CDR3 nucleotides are TGTGCCAGCAGCCAAGATCTATCAGGACAGAGAGGGTCCATTCAGTACTTC.

This chain links TRBV2 with TRBJ1-1; 7 bases are a match to TRBD1. The V and J ends lost 11 bases and 5 bases, in that order; junction bases with no gene match: 20. Germline V gene sequence: CDR1 SNHLY, CDR2 FYNNEI. This CDR3 region has 16 residues. CDR3 sequence: CAVLQGREGRGTEAFF. The CDR3 nucleotides read TGTGCCGTGCTGCAGGGTCGGGAGGGCAGGGGGACTGAAGCTTTCTTT.